This paragraph covers one TCR beta chain sequence. The source of the sample is a study of patients and donors after allogeneic stem cell transplantation. TCRdb re-called the RT-PCR reads through MiXCR, storing one row per CDR3 protein. The repertoire includes some 880,000 distinct CDR3 sequences, approximately 18% of them detected once, and 5.5% to 6.5% sits in the top ten. The length of the CDR3 is 13 residues. The germline CDR1 and CDR2 sequences are KGHDR and SFDVKD. V was clipped by 5 bases and J by 2 bases, with 7 bases between them. This chain joins TRBV24-1 and TRBJ2-3, with D unresolved. The sequence derives from a human donor who was either an allogeneic HSCT recipient or a stem cell or donor lymphocyte infusion donor (not recorded which). It is not recorded whose cells these are; they may come from a transplant donor. The material sequenced was blood, either unsorted or a sorted T cell fraction (not recorded which). DNA of the CDR3: TGTGCCACCAGTGGGTGGGCCACAGATACGCAGTATTTT. It encodes CATSGWATDTQYF.